This TCR beta chain was sequenced during a study of shared clonotypes between healthy human individuals. About this clone itself: What it binds is unknown.

Germline V gene sequence: CDR1 LNHNV, CDR2 YYDKDF (reference sequence). V shed 0 bases, J shed 7 bases, and the junction held 10 bases outside the gene matches. This CDR3 region has 18 residues. The naive CD8 population came from CD45RO-negative cells selected for CCR7, without terminally differentiated effector memory CD45RA+ cells. Assay: immunoSEQ multiplex PCR; the TCRdb copy retains only in-frame clones and omits some. Seen here are approximately 600,000 clones, roughly 96% observed once, and the top ten hold over 0.095%. General study points: Some clonotypes were shared by all four sorted-subset donors, while others were not shared. The non-shared ones had lower generation probabilities than the shared ones.

The sample comprised naive CD8+ T cells sorted from blood. This receptor was obtained from a woman in her twenties or thirties in good health. This chain uses TRBV15 with TRBJ1-5; 12 nucleotides match TRBD1. The CDR3 sequence: CATSRDTGDRGLRQPQHF. CDR3 nucleotide sequence: TGTGCCACCAGCAGAGATACCGGGGACAGGGGGCTACGGCAGCCCCAGCATTTT.